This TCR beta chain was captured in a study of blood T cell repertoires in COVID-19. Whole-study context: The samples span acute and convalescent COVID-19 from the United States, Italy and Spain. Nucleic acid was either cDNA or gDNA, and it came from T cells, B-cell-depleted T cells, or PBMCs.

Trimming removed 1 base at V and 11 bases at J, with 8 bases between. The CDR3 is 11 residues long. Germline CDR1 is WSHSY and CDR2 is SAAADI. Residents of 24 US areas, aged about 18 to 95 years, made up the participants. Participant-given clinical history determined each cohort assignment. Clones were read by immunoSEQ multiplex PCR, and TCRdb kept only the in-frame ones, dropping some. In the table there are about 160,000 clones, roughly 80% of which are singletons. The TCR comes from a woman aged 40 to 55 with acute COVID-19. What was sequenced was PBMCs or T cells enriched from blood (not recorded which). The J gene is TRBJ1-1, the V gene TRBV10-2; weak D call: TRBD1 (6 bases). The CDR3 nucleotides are TGCGCCAGCAGTGAGTGGGGGCAGGCTTTCTTT. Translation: CASSEWGQAFF.